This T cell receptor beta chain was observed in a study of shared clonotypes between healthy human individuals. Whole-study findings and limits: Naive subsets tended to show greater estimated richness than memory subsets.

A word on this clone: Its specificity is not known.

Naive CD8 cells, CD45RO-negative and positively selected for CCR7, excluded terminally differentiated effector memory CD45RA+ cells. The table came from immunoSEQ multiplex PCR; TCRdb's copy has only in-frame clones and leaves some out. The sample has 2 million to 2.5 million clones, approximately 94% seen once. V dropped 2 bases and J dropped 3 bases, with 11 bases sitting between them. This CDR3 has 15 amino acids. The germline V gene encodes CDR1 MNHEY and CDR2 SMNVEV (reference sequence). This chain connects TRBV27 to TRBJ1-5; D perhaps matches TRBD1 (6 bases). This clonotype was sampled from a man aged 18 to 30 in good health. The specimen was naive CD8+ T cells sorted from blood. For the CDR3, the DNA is TGTGCCAGCAGTTTAGCGGGACACACCAATCAGCCCCAGCATTTT. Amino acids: CASSLAGHTNQPQHF.